Sequencing of this TCR beta chain was carried out in a study of high-grade serous ovarian cancer treatment subgroups. Trimming took 5 bases from V and 5 from J; bases not matched to a gene: 8. The CDR3 has 14 amino acids. Germline V gives CDR1 SEHNR, CDR2 FQNEAQ (reference sequence). The table came from immunoSEQ multiplex PCR; TCRdb's copy has only in-frame clones and leaves some out. The sample comprises thousands of clones, over 70% of which are singletons, and 9.5% to 13% rests with the top ten. The tumor samples were collected prior to definitive surgery or chemotherapy. The sequenced sample was tumor tissue. This TCR was sampled from a human donor with high-grade serous ovarian cancer. The V and J genes are TRBV7-9 and TRBJ2-7, with 8 positions matching TRBD1. The DNA of the CDR3 is TGTGCCAGCAGCGAAGGGACAGGTGACGACGAGCAGTACTTC. This codes for CASSEGTGDDEQYF.